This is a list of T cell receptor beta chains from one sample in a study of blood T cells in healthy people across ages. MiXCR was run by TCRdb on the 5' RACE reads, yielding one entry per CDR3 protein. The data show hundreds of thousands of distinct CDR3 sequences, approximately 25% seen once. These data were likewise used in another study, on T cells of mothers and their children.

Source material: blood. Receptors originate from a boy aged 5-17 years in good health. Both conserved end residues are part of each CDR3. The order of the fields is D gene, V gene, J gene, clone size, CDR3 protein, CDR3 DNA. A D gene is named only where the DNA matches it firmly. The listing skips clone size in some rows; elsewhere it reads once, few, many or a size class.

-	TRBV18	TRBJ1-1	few	CASSTDVGTEAFF	TGTGCCAGCTCAACGGACGTGGGGACTGAAGCTTTCTTT
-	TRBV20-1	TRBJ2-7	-	CSARVRGYHEQYF	TGCAGTGCTAGGGTTCGAGGTTACCACGAGCAGTACTTC
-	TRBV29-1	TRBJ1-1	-	CGGGMFDTEAFF	TGCGGAGGAGGGATGTTCGACACTGAAGCTTTCTTT
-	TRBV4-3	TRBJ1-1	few	CASSQDSGIGNTEAFF	TGCGCCAGCAGCCAAGATTCCGGTATAGGGAACACTGAAGCTTTCTTT
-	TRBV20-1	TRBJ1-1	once	CSAETGMNTEAFF	TGCAGTGCTGAGACCGGAATGAACACTGAAGCTTTCTTT
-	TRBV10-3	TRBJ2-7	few	CAISEGGGPIEQYF	TGTGCCATCAGTGAGGGGGGTGGGCCCATCGAGCAGTACTTC
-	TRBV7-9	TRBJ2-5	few	CASSLEAEVGFF	TGTGCCAGCAGCTTAGAGGCAGAGGTTGGATTCTTC
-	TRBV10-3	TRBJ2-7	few	CAIRPSERVHSYEQYF	TGTGCCATCCGGCCTTCCGAGCGGGTCCACTCCTACGAGCAGTACTTC
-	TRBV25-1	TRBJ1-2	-	CASSGEGIYGYTF	TGTGCCAGCAGTGGGGAAGGGATCTATGGCTACACCTTC
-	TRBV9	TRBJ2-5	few	CASSVAEGISETQYF	TGTGCCAGCAGCGTAGCGGAGGGAATCTCGGAGACCCAGTACTTC
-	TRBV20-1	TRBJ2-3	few	CSALYSNTDTQYF	TGCAGTGCCCTCTACTCGAACACAGATACGCAGTATTTT
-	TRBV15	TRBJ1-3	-	CATSSPMKGASGSTIYF	TGTGCCACCAGCTCACCAATGAAAGGCGCCTCTGGAAGCACCATATATTTT
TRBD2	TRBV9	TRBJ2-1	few	CASSSSSGGRTGEQFF	TGTGCCAGCAGCTCCAGCTCTGGCGGGAGGACTGGTGAGCAGTTCTTC
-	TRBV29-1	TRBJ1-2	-	CSVPARARYGHTF	TGCAGCGTCCCCGCCCGGGCGCGATATGGCCACACCTTC
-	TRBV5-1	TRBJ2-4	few	CASSLGQTAKNIQYF	TGCGCCAGCAGCTTGGGACAGACGGCCAAAAACATTCAGTACTTC
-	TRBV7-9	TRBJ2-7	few	CARSKPDRPYEQYF	TGTGCCCGCAGCAAACCAGACAGGCCGTACGAGCAGTACTTC
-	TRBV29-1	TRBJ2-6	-	CSVEQDDSPSGANVLTF	TGCAGCGTTGAACAGGATGACTCTCCCTCTGGGGCCAACGTCCTGACTTTC
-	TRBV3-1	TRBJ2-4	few	CASSHAENIQYF	TGTGCCAGCAGCCACGCGGAAAACATTCAGTACTTC
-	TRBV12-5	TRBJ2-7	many	CASGLSPGPYEQYF	TGTGCTAGTGGTTTGTCCCCAGGGCCCTACGAGCAGTACTTC
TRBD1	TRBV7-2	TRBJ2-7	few	CASSYRDRLAYEQYF	TGTGCCAGCAGCTACCGGGACAGGCTAGCCTACGAGCAGTACTTC
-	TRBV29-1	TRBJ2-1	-	CSVTGPRDNEQFF	TGCAGCGTTACGGGGCCGAGGGACAATGAGCAGTTCTTC
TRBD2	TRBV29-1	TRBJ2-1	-	CSVEDGGLAGFFSSYNEQFF	TGCAGCGTTGAAGATGGGGGACTAGCGGGATTTTTTAGCTCCTACAATGAGCAGTTCTTC
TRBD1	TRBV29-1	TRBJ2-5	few	CSVPGQGSKTQYF	TGCAGCGTACCGGGACAGGGATCAAAGACCCAGTACTTC
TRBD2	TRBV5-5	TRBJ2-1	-	CASSLGRGGGRQFF	TGTGCCAGCAGCTTGGGACGCGGGGGGGGTCGTCAGTTCTTC
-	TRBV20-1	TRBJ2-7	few	CSAPGGVFNYEQCF	TGCAGTGCCCCGGGTGGAGTTTTTAATTACGAGCAGTGCTTC
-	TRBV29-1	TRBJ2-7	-	CSVVVNRDTYEQYF	TGCAGCGTTGTGGTGAACCGGGACACCTACGAGCAGTACTTC
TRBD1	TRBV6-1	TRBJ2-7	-	CASSELQGASYEQYF	TGTGCCAGCAGTGAATTACAGGGGGCCTCCTACGAGCAGTACTTC